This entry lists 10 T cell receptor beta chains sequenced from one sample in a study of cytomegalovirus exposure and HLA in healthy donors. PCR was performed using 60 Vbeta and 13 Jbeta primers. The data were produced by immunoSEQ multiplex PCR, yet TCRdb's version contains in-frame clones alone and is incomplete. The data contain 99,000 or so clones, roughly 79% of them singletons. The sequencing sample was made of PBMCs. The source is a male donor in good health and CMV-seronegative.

CDR3 in amino acids: CAISYGRGILFCNEAFF. Written as DNA, the CDR3 is TGTGCCATCAGCTACGGGAGGGGGATTCTTTTTTGCAATGAAGCTTTCTTT. The chain combines TRBV10-3 with TRBJ1-1; TRBD1 might be the D (6 bases). V was trimmed by 6 bases and J by 7 bases, leaving 27 bases between them. This CDR3 is 17 amino acids long. Per germline, CDR1 ENHRY and CDR2 SYGVKD.

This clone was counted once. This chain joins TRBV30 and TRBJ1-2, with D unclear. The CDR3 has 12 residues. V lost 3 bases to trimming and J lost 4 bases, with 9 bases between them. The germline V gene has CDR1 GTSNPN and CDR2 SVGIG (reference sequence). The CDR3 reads CAWRGQAYGYTF. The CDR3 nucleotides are TGTGCCTGGAGGGGCCAGGCCTATGGCTACACCTTC.

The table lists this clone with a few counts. The CDR3, as DNA: TGTGCCAGCAGAAGAGACAGGGACCACGAGCAGTACTTC. Protein: CASRRDRDHEQYF. The J gene is TRBJ2-7, the V gene TRBV6-5, with TRBD1 matching 7 bases. The CDR3 extends over 13 amino acids. V lost 6 bases, J lost 5 bases, and 7 bases stayed unmatched. Germline CDR1 is MNHEY and CDR2 is SVGAGI.

CDR3 DNA sequence: TGTGCCAGCAGCCAAGGAGGTCTGATCGATGAGCAGTTCTTC. Its protein product is CASSQGGLIDEQFF. The rearrangement joins TRBV14 to TRBJ2-1; D is unclear. Germline V gene data show CDR1 as SGHDN and CDR2 as FVKESK. The V and J ends lost 1 base and 8 bases respectively, with 12 bases between them. The CDR3 sequence is 14 residues long. The variable domain in full, completed from reference TRBV14 and TRBJ2-1, reads EAGVTQFPSHSVIEKGQTVTLRCDPISGHDNLYWYRRVMGKEIKFLLHFVKESKQDESGMPNNRFLAERTGGTYSTLKVQPAELEDSGVYFCASSQGGLIDEQFFGPGTRLTVL.

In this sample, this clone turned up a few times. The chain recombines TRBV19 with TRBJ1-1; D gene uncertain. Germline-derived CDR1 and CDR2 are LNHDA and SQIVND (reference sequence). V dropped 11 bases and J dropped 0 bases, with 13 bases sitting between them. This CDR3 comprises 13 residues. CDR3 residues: CAAVGVLNTEAFF. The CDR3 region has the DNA TGTGCCGCAGTGGGCGTCCTGAACACTGAAGCTTTCTTT.

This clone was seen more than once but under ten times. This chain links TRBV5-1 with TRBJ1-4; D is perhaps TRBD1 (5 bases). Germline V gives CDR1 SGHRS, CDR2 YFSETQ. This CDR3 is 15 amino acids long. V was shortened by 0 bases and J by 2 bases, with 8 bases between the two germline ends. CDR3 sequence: CASSLGPGTNEKLFF. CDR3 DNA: TGCGCCAGCAGCTTGGGGCCAGGGACTAATGAAAAACTGTTTTTT.

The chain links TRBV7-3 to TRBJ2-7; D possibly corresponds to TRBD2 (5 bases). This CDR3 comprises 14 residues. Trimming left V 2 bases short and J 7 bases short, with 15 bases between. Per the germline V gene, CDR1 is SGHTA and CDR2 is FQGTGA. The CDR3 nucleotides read TGTGCCAGCAGCTTAGGACTTATGAGCTCGGAGCAGTACTTC. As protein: CASSLGLMSSEQYF.

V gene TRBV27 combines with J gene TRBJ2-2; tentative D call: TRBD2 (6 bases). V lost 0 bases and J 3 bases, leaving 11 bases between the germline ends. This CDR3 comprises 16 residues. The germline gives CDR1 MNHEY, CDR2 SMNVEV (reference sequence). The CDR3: CASSLSRLAYTGELFF. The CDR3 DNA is TGTGCCAGCAGTTTATCCCGGCTAGCGTACACCGGGGAGCTGTTTTTT.

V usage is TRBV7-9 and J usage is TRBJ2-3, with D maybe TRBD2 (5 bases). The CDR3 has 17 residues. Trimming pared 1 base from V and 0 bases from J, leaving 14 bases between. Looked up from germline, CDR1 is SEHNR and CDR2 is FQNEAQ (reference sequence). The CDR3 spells CASSLVSRGPSTDTQYF. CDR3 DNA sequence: TGTGCCAGCAGCTTAGTTTCTCGCGGGCCTAGCACAGATACGCAGTATTTT.

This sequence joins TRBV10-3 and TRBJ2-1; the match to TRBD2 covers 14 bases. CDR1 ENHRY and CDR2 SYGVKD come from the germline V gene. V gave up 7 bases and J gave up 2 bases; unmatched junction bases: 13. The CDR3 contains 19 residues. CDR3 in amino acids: CAITPSRTSGRFPYNEQFF. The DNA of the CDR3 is TGTGCCATCACCCCGTCGCGGACTAGCGGGAGGTTCCCCTACAATGAGCAGTTCTTC.